In its sample, the clone carrying this TCR beta chain was seen many times. PBMCs were collected from an approximately 9.4 ml volume of fresh peripheral blood. This record comes from a study of T cells in Graves' hyperthyroidism and ophthalmopathy. Authors of the study amplified TCR beta CDR3 regions from RNA transcripts. During a first-round RT-PCR of the TCR CDR3, the HTBI primer set was used. In TCRdb, the multiplex PCR reads were re-called with MiXCR into one record per CDR3 protein. The sample contains around 300,000 distinct CDR3 sequences, roughly 14% of which appear only once. Source material: blood. The receptor was derived from a woman under 40 with Graves' hyperthyroidism that later progressed to Graves' ophthalmopathy.

CDR3 nucleotide sequence: TGTGCCATCAGTACCGGAAGCGGGAGCGGCGATGAGCAGTTCTTC. Its translation is CAISTGSGSGDEQFF. The chain employs TRBV10-3 and TRBJ2-1; 8 positions match TRBD2. Looked up from germline, CDR1 is ENHRY and CDR2 is SYGVKD. This CDR3 is 15 amino acids long. V lost 5 bases, J lost 8 bases, and 11 bases stayed unmatched.